This TCR beta chain was profiled in a study of cytomegalovirus exposure and HLA in healthy donors. The study, taken as a whole, reports: Per published reports, the classifier diagnosed cytomegalovirus status with high specificity and sensitivity. Several of the most significant clusters were apparently associated with common viral pathogens in a later analysis. A further, later analysis showed that HLA-associated TCR beta chains (compared with equally common others) were more clonally expanded.

PCR employed 60 Vbeta and 13 Jbeta primers. Using immunoSEQ multiplex PCR, the repertoire was profiled, and TCRdb retains in-frame clones only, with some absent. The table lists fewer than 250,000 clones, over 70% of them singletons. V trimming: 3 bases; J trimming: 6 bases; junction bases outside the gene matches: 7. The CDR3 length is 15 residues. Germline loops: CDR1 LNHDA, CDR2 SQIVND (reference sequence). Concerning this clone itself: Its antigen is as yet unknown.

The rearrangement uses TRBV19 and TRBJ2-7; 11 nucleotides agree with TRBD2. This TCR was sampled from a woman in her thirties in good health and CMV-seropositive. Material for sequencing was PBMCs. The CDR3 DNA follows: TGTGCCAGTAGTATGCTAGCGGGAGGAGTTGGCGAGCAGTACTTC. This translates into CASSMLAGGVGEQYF.